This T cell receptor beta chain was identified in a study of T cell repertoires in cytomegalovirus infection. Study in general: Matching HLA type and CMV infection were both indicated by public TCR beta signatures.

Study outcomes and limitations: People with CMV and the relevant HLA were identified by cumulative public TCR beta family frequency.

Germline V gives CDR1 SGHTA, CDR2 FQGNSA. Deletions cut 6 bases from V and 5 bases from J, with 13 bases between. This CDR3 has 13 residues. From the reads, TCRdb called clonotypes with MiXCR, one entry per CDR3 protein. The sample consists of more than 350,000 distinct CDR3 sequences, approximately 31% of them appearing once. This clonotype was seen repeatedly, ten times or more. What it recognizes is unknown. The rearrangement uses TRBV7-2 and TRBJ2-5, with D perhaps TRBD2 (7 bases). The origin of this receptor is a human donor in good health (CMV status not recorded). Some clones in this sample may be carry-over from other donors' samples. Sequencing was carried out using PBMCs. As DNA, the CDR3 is TGTGCCAGCAGACCCGGGGGGCGGGAGACCCAGTACTTC. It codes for CASRPGGRETQYF.